The clone carrying this T cell receptor beta chain was recorded many times. The antigen remains undetermined. Trimming took 6 bases from V and 4 from J; bases not matched to a gene: 8. The CDR3 sequence is 15 residues long. The record originates from a study of molecular identifiers for immune sequencing clone quantification. About the research overall: In replicates, RNA taken from roughly 18,000 or 92,000 naive CD8 cells was divided five ways, and four portions underwent sequencing.

Study findings and constraints: Underestimation of highly expanded clone sizes could arise where identical TCR molecules share a barcode. Jurkat TCR RNA spiked in from one cell could reportedly be detected among about a million naive cells.

TCRdb re-called the PCR reads with MiXCR, one entry per CDR3 protein. This table holds 550,000 to 750,000 distinct CDR3 sequences, about 20% found once. The V call is TRBV12-3 or TRBV12-4, the J call TRBJ1-4, with 7 bases fitting TRBD1. Sequenced sample: naive CD8+ T cells from blood, with Jurkat cell RNA spiked in. As for subset: FACS-sorted CD8+CD4-CCR7+CD45RA+ naive T cells. The TCR comes from a human donor in good health. Some libraries in this study had Jurkat cell RNA spiked in. The CDR3 protein is CASRRDGTDNEKLFF. As DNA, the CDR3 is TGTGCCAGCAGGAGGGACGGGACAGATAATGAAAAACTGTTTTTT.